This T cell receptor beta chain was observed in a study of shared clonotypes between healthy human individuals. At deep level, the assay was performed. The method was immunoSEQ multiplex PCR; TCRdb's version includes in-frame clones alone and lacks a portion of them. The sample holds under 2,500,000 clones, around 95% seen once. A split of CD4+ cells into CD45RA+ naive and CD45RA-negative memory subsets was performed. The CDR3 runs 15 residues. The junction had 7 bases not matched to a gene; V was cut back by 5 bases and J by 4 bases. Germline CDR1 is LNHNV and CDR2 is YYDKDF (reference sequence). The sequence was obtained from a man between 18 and 35 years old in good health. Specimen: naive CD4+ T cells sorted from blood. Described subset: CD45RA+ positively selected. The genes are TRBV15 and TRBJ2-1, with 8 bases aligning to TRBD2. CDR3 bases: TGTGCCACCAGCCCCGGGGCTAGCGGGTACAATGAGCAGTTCTTC. Translated: CATSPGASGYNEQFF.